The text below deals with one T cell receptor beta chain. The data stem from a study of cytotoxic CD8 clonotypes in ibrutinib-treated CLL. The data were produced by immunoSEQ multiplex PCR, yet TCRdb's version contains in-frame clones alone and is incomplete. Among 300,000 to 400,000 clones listed, over 55% were seen once. Trimming cost V 3 bases and J 2 bases, with 7 bases left between them. This CDR3 has 13 amino acids. Germline V gene data show CDR1 as SGDLS and CDR2 as YYNGEE. The chain links TRBV9 to TRBJ2-3, with no clear D. This TCR came from a human donor with chronic lymphocytic leukemia. The material sequenced was PBMCs, taken after 36 months of ibrutinib treatment. As DNA, the CDR3 is TGTGCCAGCAGCGAACACTCCACAGATACGCAGTATTTT. Translation gives CASSEHSTDTQYF.